These 15 T cell receptor beta chains were all obtained from the same sample, sequenced in a study of blood T cell repertoires in COVID-19. The assay was immunoSEQ multiplex PCR, and TCRdb's table has in-frame clones only and misses some. Of more than 150,000 clones listed, approximately 80% are singletons. Sequences were obtained from peripheral blood. These receptors were collected from a woman older than 75 with acute or convalescent COVID-19.

The rearrangement links TRBV27 to TRBJ1-4, with D perhaps matching TRBD1 (5 bases). CDR1 is MNHEY, CDR2 SMNVEV, per germline (reference sequence). V dropped 2 bases and J dropped 7 bases, with 11 bases sitting between them. The CDR3 is made up of 14 amino acids. CDR3 protein: CASSLTRQGEKLFF. CDR3 coding DNA: TGTGCCAGCAGTTTAACGCGGCAGGGTGAAAAACTGTTTTTT.

The gene calls are TRBV5-1 and TRBJ2-7, with 7 bases fitting TRBD2. This CDR3 is 15 amino acids long. Germline trimming cut 4 bases from V and 3 bases from J; bases unmatched to any gene: 10. CDR1 and CDR2 (germline): SGHRS, YFSETQ. The CDR3 region is CASSKQSWGGYEQYF. In DNA, the CDR3 is TGCGCCAGCAGCAAACAGTCGTGGGGGGGCTACGAGCAGTACTTC.

This rearrangement joins TRBV2 to TRBJ1-3, with a possible D match to TRBD1 (5 bases). The CDR3 loop spans 15 amino acids. V was pared by 10 bases and J by 0 bases, with 16 bases between. In germline, CDR1 is SNHLY, CDR2 FYNNEI. The CDR3: CATLALDSSGNTIYF. The CDR3 DNA reads as TGTGCCACTCTCGCTCTTGACAGCTCTGGAAACACCATATATTTT.

The rearrangement joins TRBV29-1 to TRBJ1-1; possibly TRBD1 for D (5 bases). The CDR3 has 13 amino acids. The germline V and J ends were trimmed by 2 bases and 11 bases, with 18 bases remaining between them. CDR1 is SQVTM, CDR2 ANQGSEA, per germline. The CDR3 region is CSVESDAGRDAFF. The CDR3 nucleotides read TGCAGCGTTGAATCGGATGCGGGGAGGGACGCTTTCTTT. Full variable domain (rest looked up from reference TRBV29-1 and TRBJ1-1): SAVISQKPSRDICQRGTSLTIQCQVDSQVTMMFWYRQQPGQSLTLIATANQGSEATYESGFVIDKFPISRPNLTFSTLTVSNMSPEDSSIYLCSVESDAGRDAFFGQGTRLTVV.

The chain is built from TRBV18 and TRBJ1-2; D is perhaps TRBD1 (6 bases). Germline values: CDR1 KGHSH, CDR2 LQKENI. The CDR3 runs 21 residues. Trimming took 1 base from V and 0 from J, leaving 27 bases between them. DNA of the CDR3: TGTGCCAGCTCACCACTCAGCGGGGGGGCCAAATCGTACCTCCCTAACTATGGCTACACCTTC. Protein product: CASSPLSGGAKSYLPNYGYTF.

This rearrangement joins TRBV3-1 (or the pseudogene TRBV3-2) to TRBJ1-5; a weak D match, TRBD1 (6 bases). Trimming pared 3 bases from V and 7 bases from J, leaving 13 bases between. CDR3 size: 14 residues. From germline, CDR1 is LGHDT and CDR2 YNNKEL (reference sequence). The CDR3 region is CASSQRTVFQPQHF. The CDR3 DNA reads TGTGCCAGCAGCCAGAGGACAGTCTTCCAGCCCCAGCATTTT.

This chain joins TRBV10-1 and TRBJ2-3; 7 bases line up with TRBD2. This CDR3 is 16 amino acids long. The germline V gene encodes CDR1 WNHNN and CDR2 SYGVQD (reference sequence). V lost 3 bases, J lost 1 base, and 7 bases stayed unmatched. For the CDR3, the DNA is TGCGCCAGCAGTGAAGGGCGGACTAGTGGCACAGATACGCAGTATTTT. Protein sequence: CASSEGRTSGTDTQYF.

The chain joins TRBV14 to TRBJ2-2; TRBD1 is a possible D gene (6 bases). This CDR3 has 14 amino acids. The V gene's germline CDR1 is SGHDN and CDR2 FVKESK. Trimming left V 8 bases short and J 5 bases short, with 15 bases between. The CDR3 spells CASRAQGRTGELFF. As DNA, the CDR3 is TGTGCCAGCCGAGCCCAGGGGCGGACCGGGGAGCTGTTTTTT.

This clone was found once. The V and J genes are TRBV27 and TRBJ2-4; tentative D call: TRBD1 (6 bases). Trimming shortened V by 7 bases and J by 3 bases, and 7 bases separated the two germline ends. The CDR3 is 12 residues long. Germline values: CDR1 MNHEY, CDR2 SMNVEV (reference sequence). Written as DNA, the CDR3 is TGTGCCAGCAAGGGGGACAAAAACATTCAGTACTTC. This encodes CASKGDKNIQYF.

The chain uses TRBV18 and TRBJ1-1; D uncertain. CDR3 length equals 12 residues. V lost 2 bases and J lost 8, with 9 bases in between. Germline V gene sequence: CDR1 KGHSH, CDR2 LQKENI. This chain's CDR3 is CASSPYFPEAFF. CDR3 sequence (DNA): TGTGCCAGCTCACCATACTTCCCAGAAGCTTTCTTT.

In its sample, this clone was seen a few times. V and J are TRBV6-5 and TRBJ1-5, with unresolved D. The V gene lost 6 bases and the J gene lost 6 bases, with 12 bases spanning the gap. Looked up from germline, CDR1 is MNHEY and CDR2 is SVGAGI. CDR3 length: 13 amino acids. CDR3 sequence (DNA): TGTGCCAGCAGCAACTCTCGGGGTCAGCCCCAGCATTTT. Protein product: CASSNSRGQPQHF.

This clone showed up just a few times. V and J are TRBV7-9 and TRBJ2-7; D ambiguous. Trimming took off 5 bases at V and 3 bases at J, with 14 bases between the two ends. The CDR3 is made up of 14 amino acids. The germline V gene encodes CDR1 SEHNR and CDR2 FQNEAQ (reference sequence). The DNA of the CDR3 is TGTGCCAGCAGCCCGCCAAATAAGCACTACGAGCAGTACTTC. Translating it yields CASSPPNKHYEQYF.

This clone occurred a few times. The chain recombines TRBV4-1 with TRBJ1-5; TRBD1 might be the D (5 bases). Germline loops: CDR1 MGHRA, CDR2 YSYEKL. The CDR3 sequence is 14 residues long. The V and J ends lost 3 bases and 3 bases respectively, with 9 bases between them. The CDR3 spells CASSQQGNNQPQHF. The CDR3 DNA reads TGCGCCAGCAGCCAGCAGGGAAACAATCAGCCCCAGCATTTT.

This chain joins TRBV30 and TRBJ1-6; D gene ambiguous. Germline-derived CDR1 and CDR2 are GTSNPN and SVGIG (reference sequence). The V and J ends lost 1 base and 9 bases respectively, with 19 bases between them. The CDR3 loop spans 16 amino acids. The DNA for the CDR3 is TGTGCCTGGAGTGCGACCCGAATTACGGGAGGTTCACCCCTCCACTTT. This encodes CAWSATRITGGSPLHF.

In its sample, this clone was seen once. V usage is TRBV21-1 and J usage is TRBJ2-5; the D segment call TRBD2 is taken from the table without a DNA check. TRBV21-1 is deemed a pseudogene. The CDR3 totals 12 residues. This CDR3 reads CASSIPGETQYF. DNA for the CDR3: TGTGCCAGCAGCATCCCCGGGGAGACCCAGTACTTC.